This passage covers 29 T cell receptor beta chains from one sample sequenced in a study of naive and memory T cell subsets. Two oligonucleotides, mixed equimolar, formed the beta constant-region primer covering TRBC1 and TRBC2. The ligated cDNA underwent four PCR rounds using SP2 and nested alpha and beta constant-region primers. TCRdb re-analysed the UMI-ligation and nested PCR reads in MiXCR, keeping a single row per CDR3 protein. The table records about 82,000 distinct CDR3 sequences, about 10% of them present only once. The source material was naive CD8+ T cells from blood. The receptors originated from a human donor in good health.

CDR3 in amino acids: CASTLTSGGYNEQFF. CDR3 nucleotides: TGTGCCAGCACCTTGACTAGCGGGGGTTACAATGAGCAGTTCTTC. The chain is built from TRBV6-2 or TRBV6-3 and TRBJ2-1; 12 positions agree with TRBD2. This CDR3 has 15 amino acids. V lost 7 bases, J lost 4 bases, and 5 bases stayed unmatched. CDR1 and CDR2 from the germline V gene are MNHEY and SVGEGT.

The chain is built from TRBV5-6 and TRBJ2-1, with 10 bases identical to TRBD1. The CDR3 is 16 residues long. Germline-derived CDR1 and CDR2 are SGHDT and YYEEEE. Trimming took 4 bases from V and 7 from J; bases not matched to a gene: 11. In nucleotides, the CDR3 is TGTGCCAGCAGCAGGGGGGGGGACAGGGGTAAAAATGAGCAGTTCTTC. Residues: CASSRGGDRGKNEQFF.

This clonotype was seen ten or more times. The chain recombines TRBV29-1 with TRBJ2-7; 9 nucleotides line up with TRBD2. The CDR3 totals 17 residues. Germline V gives CDR1 SQVTM, CDR2 ANQGSEA. The V segment lost 3 bases and the J segment 4 bases; nucleotides outside the gene matches: 16. The CDR3 nucleotides read TGCAGCGTTGAGATAGCGGGAGTACTCAAGTCAAGGTACGAGCAGTACTTC. Translated: CSVEIAGVLKSRYEQYF.

The genes are TRBV12-3 or TRBV12-4 and TRBJ2-6; tentatively, D is TRBD2 (6 bases). The V gene lost 8 bases and the J gene lost 10 bases, with 6 bases spanning the gap. CDR3 size: 10 residues. CDR3 DNA sequence: TGTGCCAGCGGGGGGAACGTCCTGACTTTC. This codes for CASGGNVLTF.

In this sample, this clonotype turned up a few times. This rearrangement joins TRBV5-6 to TRBJ2-2; D might be TRBD2 (5 bases). Trimming took 4 bases from V and 3 from J, leaving 13 bases between them. The CDR3 spans 15 residues. Germline V gene data show CDR1 as SGHDT and CDR2 as YYEEEE. CDR3 sequence (DNA): TGTGCCAGCAGCCCGGACGGGGTCGACACCGGGGAGCTGTTTTTT. Amino acid sequence: CASSPDGVDTGELFF.

This clonotype was picked up many times. The rearrangement links TRBV10-3 to TRBJ2-3, with TRBD2 identical over 11 bases. From germline, CDR1 is ENHRY and CDR2 SYGVKD. V trimming: 6 bases; J trimming: 0 bases; junction bases outside the gene matches: 8. This CDR3 comprises 17 residues. In DNA, the CDR3 is TGTGCCATCAGCGAAAGACTAGCGGGGCTTAGCACAGATACGCAGTATTTT. It specifies CAISERLAGLSTDTQYF.

The chain carries TRBV27 and TRBJ2-3, with 7 bases identical to TRBD2. Looked up from germline, CDR1 is MNHEY and CDR2 is SMNVEV (reference sequence). The CDR3 loop spans 15 amino acids. V shed 5 bases and J 0 bases; nucleotides not matched to a gene: 5. The CDR3 DNA is TGTGCCAGCAGTCTGGGACTACGAAGCACAGATACGCAGTATTTT. Amino acid sequence: CASSLGLRSTDTQYF.

The V and J genes are TRBV11-1 and TRBJ2-3; D is ambiguous. Trimming took off 5 bases at V and 2 bases at J, with 14 bases between the two ends. CDR1 and CDR2 from the germline V gene are SGHAT and FQDESV (reference sequence). This CDR3 comprises 15 residues. CDR3 region: CASSGIRTITDTQYF. The DNA of the CDR3 is TGTGCCAGCAGCGGAATAAGAACCATCACAGATACGCAGTATTTT.

This clonotype was found many times. The chain's CDR3 is CASSLGHPYEQYF. Here the CDR3 DNA reads TGCGCCAGCAGTCTGGGCCATCCCTACGAGCAGTACTTC. V and J are TRBV10-2 and TRBJ2-7; D gene uncertain. The CDR3 is 13 amino acids. Germline V gives CDR1 WSHSY, CDR2 SAAADI. The V end lost 5 bases, the J end lost 2 bases, and 10 bases lay between the germline ends.

This chain links TRBV19 with TRBJ2-3; D remains unclear. With 6 bases removed from V and 0 bases from J, the gap between germline ends came to 13 bases. Germline V lookup: CDR1 LNHDA, CDR2 SQIVND (reference sequence). The CDR3 is 15 residues long. The CDR3 DNA follows: TGTGCCAGTAGCAATGACATAGTCAGCACAGATACGCAGTATTTT. Translation gives CASSNDIVSTDTQYF.

With regard to this clonotype: Given a much more abundant clone one base away, this may be a read error. J is TRBJ2-1 and V is TRBV27; TRBD2 matches 9 bases. Germline CDR1 reads MNHEY; CDR2 reads SMNVEV (reference sequence). The CDR3 consists of 16 residues. The ends lost 0 bases at V and 3 bases at J; junction bases unmatched: 3. CDR3 in DNA: TGTGCCAGCAGTTTATCGACTAGCGGACGCTACAATGAGCAGTTCTTC. It yields the protein CASSLSTSGRYNEQFF.

V usage is TRBV7-3 and J usage is TRBJ2-2; 8 bases are a match to TRBD1. Germline values: CDR1 SGHTA, CDR2 FQGTGA. This CDR3 has 15 amino acids. With 5 bases clipped from V and 7 bases from J, the junction kept 9 bases outside the gene matches. The CDR3 reads CASSHAGGGGGELFF. The CDR3 coding sequence is TGTGCCAGCAGCCATGCAGGGGGCGGTGGCGGGGAGCTGTTTTTT.

The V call is TRBV6-2 or TRBV6-3, the J call TRBJ1-1; D unresolved. Trimming removed 2 bases from V and 4 bases from J, with 11 bases in between. There are 14 residues in the CDR3. Germline CDR1 is MNHEY and CDR2 is SVGEGT. The CDR3 protein is CASSYADTTTEAFF. CDR3 in DNA: TGTGCCAGCAGTTACGCCGACACGACCACTGAAGCTTTCTTT.

In its sample, this clonotype was seen many times. V is TRBV19 and J is TRBJ2-7; 14 bases match TRBD2. Germline V gene sequence: CDR1 LNHDA, CDR2 SQIVND (reference sequence). The V and J ends lost 5 bases and 6 bases, in that order; junction bases with no gene match: 6. CDR3 length: 15 amino acids. CDR3 bases: TGTGCCAGTAGTTTGACTAGCGGGAGGGACGTCGAGCAGTACTTC. It yields the protein CASSLTSGRDVEQYF.

Only a few counts were recorded for this clonotype. The genes are TRBV29-1 and TRBJ2-1; D is perhaps TRBD1 or TRBD2 (5 bases each). The CDR3 totals 12 residues. Germline CDR1 and CDR2: SQVTM and ANQGSEA. Trimming left V 8 bases short and J 12 bases short, with 20 bases between. The CDR3 region is CSTELGVDPQFF. In nucleotides, the CDR3 is TGCAGCACCGAGTTGGGGGTGGACCCGCAGTTCTTC.

This clonotype was counted at least ten times. This chain links TRBV5-1 with TRBJ2-5; 14 bases are shared with TRBD2. The junction had 11 bases not matched to a gene; V was cut back by 3 bases and J by 4 bases. Per the germline V gene, CDR1 is SGHRS and CDR2 is YFSETQ. The CDR3 is 18 amino acids. CDR3 nucleotide sequence: TGCGCCAGCAGCTCCCCCCCTGGGACTAGCGGGAGACGAGAGACCCAGTACTTC. Translating gives CASSSPPGTSGRRETQYF.

In this sample, this clonotype turned up many times. CDR3 bases: TGTGCCAGCAGCTTAGCGGGGGAGGCCGGTTACGAGCAGTACTTC. Translating it yields CASSLAGEAGYEQYF. The chain employs TRBV7-9 and TRBJ2-7; D possibly corresponds to TRBD2 (6 bases). This CDR3 contains 15 residues. Germline loops: CDR1 SEHNR, CDR2 FQNEAQ (reference sequence). V was cut by 0 bases and J by 4 bases, with 13 bases left in between.

This clonotype was recorded at least ten times. The chain uses TRBV7-9 and TRBJ2-1; D not resolved. The germline V gene encodes CDR1 SEHNR and CDR2 FQNEAQ (reference sequence). The ends were cut back, 1 base at V and 10 bases at J, with 11 bases in the middle. The CDR3 is made up of 13 amino acids. The CDR3 bases are TGTGCCAGCAGCTTAGGTGGCGGAAACGAGCAGTTCTTC. Its translation is CASSLGGGNEQFF.

This clonotype was observed at least ten times. J is TRBJ1-2 and V is TRBV6-2 or TRBV6-3, with D hard to call. V lost 2 bases and J 0 bases, leaving 10 bases between the germline ends. The CDR3 length is 15 residues. The V gene's germline CDR1 is MNHEY and CDR2 SVGEGT. The CDR3 here is CASSYRPVPNYGYTF. The DNA for the CDR3 is TGTGCCAGCAGTTACCGCCCGGTACCTAACTATGGCTACACCTTC.

This clonotype was recorded many times. DNA of the CDR3: TGTGCCAGCAGCCCACAGGGGACCTACAATGAGCAGTTCTTC. It codes for CASSPQGTYNEQFF. The chain employs TRBV11-3 and TRBJ2-1; 7 nucleotides align to TRBD1. V lost 5 bases to trimming and J lost 2 bases; unmatched junction nucleotides: 3. Germline loops: CDR1 SGHNT, CDR2 YENEEA. The CDR3 is made up of 14 amino acids. Together with reference TRBV11-3 and TRBJ2-1, the CDR3 gives the full variable domain: EAGVVQSPRYKIIEKKQPVAFWCNPISGHNTLYWYLQNLGQGPELLIRYENEEAVDDSQLPKDRFSAERLKGVDSTLKIQPAELGDSAVYLCASSPQGTYNEQFFGPGTRLTVL.

This clonotype was recorded a few times. CDR3 DNA: TGTGCCAGCAGTCAAGGACAGGCGAGGAACACTGAAGCTTTCTTT. Amino acids: CASSQGQARNTEAFF. The chain links TRBV6-2 or TRBV6-3 to TRBJ1-1, with TRBD1 matching 7 bases. The CDR3 is 15 residues long. Germline-derived CDR1 and CDR2 are MNHEY and SVGEGT. V dropped 5 bases and J dropped 1; count of bases not matched to a gene: 7.

This clonotype has ten or more counts. The chain employs TRBV20-1 and TRBJ2-7, with 12 bases matching TRBD2. There are 15 residues in the CDR3. V was pared by 6 bases and J by 7 bases, with 13 bases of the junction left unmatched. The V gene's germline CDR1 is DFQATT and CDR2 SNEGSKA (reference sequence). The CDR3 sequence: CSAARRLAGEGEQYF. CDR3 nucleotides: TGCAGTGCGGCGCGCAGACTAGCGGGAGAGGGGGAGCAGTACTTC.

This clonotype was picked up a small number of times. The rearrangement links TRBV29-1 to TRBJ1-4; 10 bases fit TRBD1. Germline CDR1 reads SQVTM; CDR2 reads ANQGSEA. This CDR3 comprises 14 residues. The junction had 9 bases not matched to a gene; V was cut back by 6 bases and J by 8 bases. The CDR3 protein is CSVPGTGVREKLFF. For the CDR3, the DNA is TGCAGCGTCCCCGGGACAGGGGTGCGAGAAAAACTGTTTTTT. The variable domain in full, with the rest retrieved from reference TRBV29-1 and TRBJ1-4, is SAVISQKPSRDICQRGTSLTIQCQVDSQVTMMFWYRQQPGQSLTLIATANQGSEATYESGFVIDKFPISRPNLTFSTLTVSNMSPEDSSIYLCSVPGTGVREKLFFGSGTQLSVL.

The chain employs TRBV2 and TRBJ2-3; 10 bases fit TRBD1. V was clipped by 8 bases and J by 7 bases; unmatched bases: 9. This CDR3 has 14 residues. Germline V gives CDR1 SNHLY, CDR2 FYNNEI. DNA of the CDR3: TGTGCCAGCCCGGACAGGGGGGGCGGATATACGCAGTATTTT. This codes for CASPDRGGGYTQYF. The full variable domain, rest sourced from reference TRBV2 and TRBJ2-3, is EPEVTQTPSHQVTQMGQEVILRCVPISNHLYFYWYRQILGQKVEFLVSFYNNEISEKSEIFDDQFSVERPDGSNFTLKIRSTKLEDSAMYFCASPDRGGGYTQYFGPGTRLTVL.

The chain couples TRBV7-9 to TRBJ2-7; D not resolved. Trimming shortened V by 3 bases and J by 2 bases, and 5 bases separated the two germline ends. The CDR3 extends over 12 amino acids. Looked up from germline, CDR1 is SEHNR and CDR2 is FQNEAQ (reference sequence). CDR3 residues: CASSFTAYEQYF. The CDR3 DNA follows: TGTGCCAGCAGCTTCACAGCCTACGAGCAGTACTTC.

The chain carries TRBV15 and TRBJ2-5; D is uncertain. Germline lookup yields CDR1 LNHNV and CDR2 YYDKDF (reference sequence). Deletions cut 0 bases from V and 0 bases from J, with 11 bases between. This CDR3 is built from 16 residues. DNA of the CDR3: TGTGCCACCAGCAGAGACAGAGAGTCGTACCAAGAGACCCAGTACTTC. It is translated as CATSRDRESYQETQYF.

This clonotype has just a few counts. The rearrangement uses TRBV5-4 and TRBJ2-3, with 9 bases aligning to TRBD2. After removal of 1 base from V and 2 bases from J, the junction contained 5 bases not matched to a gene. The CDR3 sequence is 16 residues long. Germline CDR1 and CDR2: SGHNT and YYREEE (reference sequence). The CDR3 DNA is TGTGCCAGCAGCTTGTGGGCTAGCGGGGTCACAGATACGCAGTATTTT. Translating gives CASSLWASGVTDTQYF.

This clonotype was seen ten or more times. The V call is TRBV27, the J call TRBJ2-3; D is possibly TRBD1 or TRBD2 (5 bases each). V lost 5 bases to trimming and J lost 4 bases, with 10 bases between them. The germline CDR1 and CDR2 sequences are MNHEY and SMNVEV (reference sequence). The CDR3 has 13 amino acids. The CDR3 coding sequence is TGTGCCAGCAGTCCCCGGGGCGCAGATACGCAGTATTTT. This translates into CASSPRGADTQYF.

This clonotype was counted at least ten times. The chain recombines TRBV4-1 with TRBJ2-1; D is possibly TRBD2 (5 bases). The CDR3 sequence is 15 residues long. The ends were cut back, 4 bases at V and 0 bases at J, with 10 bases in the middle. The germline gives CDR1 MGHRA, CDR2 YSYEKL. The CDR3 DNA is TGCGCCAGCAGCCGCCATGGGAGCTCCTACAATGAGCAGTTCTTC. Amino acid sequence: CASSRHGSSYNEQFF.